This TCR beta chain was obtained from a study of blood T cell repertoires in COVID-19. Study-wide context: Samples of COVID-19 (acute and convalescent) were obtained from the United States, Italy and Spain. PBMCs, B-cell-depleted T cells, or T cells provided the cDNA or gDNA that made up the material.

Germline lookup yields CDR1 MGHRA and CDR2 YSYEKL. The length of the CDR3 is 13 residues. V was clipped by 0 bases and J by 8 bases, with 10 bases between them. Source study methods: Estimation of nucleated cell counts was performed using reference gene primer amplification. Assay used: immunoSEQ multiplex PCR; TCRdb lists only in-frame clones, some missing. V and J calls and clone size are copied from that table; D and trimming were computed from the DNA. The data contain about 380,000 clones, about 89% of them singletons. The sample taken for sequencing was peripheral blood. The receptor comes from a man aged 40-49 years with acute or convalescent COVID-19. J is TRBJ1-2 and V is TRBV4-1; D not certain. The CDR3 reads CASSQDVEEGYTF. The CDR3 nucleotides read TGCGCCAGCAGCCAAGATGTCGAGGAAGGCTACACCTTC.